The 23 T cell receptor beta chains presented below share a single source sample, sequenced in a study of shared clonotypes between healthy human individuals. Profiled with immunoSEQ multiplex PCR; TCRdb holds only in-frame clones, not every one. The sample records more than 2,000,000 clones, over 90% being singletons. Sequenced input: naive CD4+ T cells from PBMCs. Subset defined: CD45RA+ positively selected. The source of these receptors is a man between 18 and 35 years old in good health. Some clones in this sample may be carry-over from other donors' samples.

The CDR3 protein is CASSQGSQETQYF. DNA for the CDR3: TGTGCCAGCAGCCAGGGGAGCCAAGAGACCCAGTACTTC. The rearrangement uses TRBV5-6 and TRBJ2-5; D might be TRBD1 (6 bases). Germline V CDR1 and CDR2: SGHDT, YYEEEE. Trimming cost V 4 bases and J 1 base, with 8 bases left between them. This CDR3 has 13 amino acids.

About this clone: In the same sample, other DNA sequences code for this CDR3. The CDR3 DNA reads as TGTGCCTGGAGTAAGATGAACACTGAAGCTTTCTTT. The encoded protein is CAWSKMNTEAFF. This chain connects TRBV30 to TRBJ1-1; no clear D gene. The CDR3 covers 12 residues. Germline loops: CDR1 GTSNPN, CDR2 SVGIG (reference sequence). The V and J ends lost 2 bases and 0 bases respectively, with 4 bases between them.

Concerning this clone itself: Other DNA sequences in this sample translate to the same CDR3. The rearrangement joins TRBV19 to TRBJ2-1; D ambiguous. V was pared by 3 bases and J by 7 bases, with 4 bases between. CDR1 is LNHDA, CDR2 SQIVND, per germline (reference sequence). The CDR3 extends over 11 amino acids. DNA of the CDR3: TGTGCCAGTAGTATCCATAATGAGCAGTTCTTC. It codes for CASSIHNEQFF.

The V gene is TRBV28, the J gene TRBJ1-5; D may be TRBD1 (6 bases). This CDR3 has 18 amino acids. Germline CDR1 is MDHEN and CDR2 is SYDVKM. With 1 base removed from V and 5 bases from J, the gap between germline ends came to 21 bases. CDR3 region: CASSLSIQGNLYDQPQHF. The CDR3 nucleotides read TGTGCCAGCAGTTTATCTATACAGGGTAATTTATACGATCAGCCCCAGCATTTT.

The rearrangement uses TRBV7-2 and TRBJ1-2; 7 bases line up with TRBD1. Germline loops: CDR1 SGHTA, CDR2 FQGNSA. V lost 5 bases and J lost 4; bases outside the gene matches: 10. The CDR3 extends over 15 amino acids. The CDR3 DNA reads TGTGCCAGCAGCCTGGGTAGGGCAGGGGGCTATGGCTACACCTTC. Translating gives CASSLGRAGGYGYTF.

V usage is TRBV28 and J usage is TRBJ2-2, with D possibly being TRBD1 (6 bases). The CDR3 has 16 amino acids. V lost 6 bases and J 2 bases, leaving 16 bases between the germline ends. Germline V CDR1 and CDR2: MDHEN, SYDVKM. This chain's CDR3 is CASSSPGDTNTGELFF. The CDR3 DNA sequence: TGTGCCAGCAGCAGCCCCGGGGACACTAACACCGGGGAGCTGTTTTTT.

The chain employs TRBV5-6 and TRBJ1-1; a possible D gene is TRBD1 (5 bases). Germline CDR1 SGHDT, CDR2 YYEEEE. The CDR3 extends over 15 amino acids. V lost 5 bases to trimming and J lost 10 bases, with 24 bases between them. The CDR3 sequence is CASSSGGTSGSGAFF. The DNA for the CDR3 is TGTGCCAGCAGTTCTGGCGGGACCTCCGGCTCTGGAGCTTTCTTT.

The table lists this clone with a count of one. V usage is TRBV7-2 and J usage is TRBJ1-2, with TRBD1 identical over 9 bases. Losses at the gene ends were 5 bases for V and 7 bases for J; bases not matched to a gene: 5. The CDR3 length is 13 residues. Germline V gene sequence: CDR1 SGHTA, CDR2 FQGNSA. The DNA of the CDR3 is TGTGCCAGCAGCCGGGACAGGGATGGTGGCTACACCTTC. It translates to CASSRDRDGGYTF. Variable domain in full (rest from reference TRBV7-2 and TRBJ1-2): GAGVSQSPSNKVTEKGKDVELRCDPISGHTALYWYRQSLGQGLEFLIYFQGNSAPDKSGLPSDRFSAERTGGSVSTLTIQRTQQEDSAVYLCASSRDRDGGYTFGSGTRLTVV.

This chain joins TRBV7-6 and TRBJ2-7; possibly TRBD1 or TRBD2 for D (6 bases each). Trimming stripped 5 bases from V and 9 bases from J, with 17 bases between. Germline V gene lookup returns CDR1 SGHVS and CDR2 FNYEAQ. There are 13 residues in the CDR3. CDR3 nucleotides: TGTGCCAGCAGCCTACCAGGGGAGGTACGGCAGTACTTC. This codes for CASSLPGEVRQYF.

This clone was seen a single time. The CDR3 DNA sequence: TGTGCCAGCTCTACTGGAGACGGCGGAATCCACTATGGCTACACCTTC. Translated, it gives CASSTGDGGIHYGYTF. The V gene is TRBV27, the J gene TRBJ1-2; no firm D call. The V end lost 8 bases, the J end lost 3 bases, and 22 bases lay between the germline ends. Per the germline V gene, CDR1 is MNHEY and CDR2 is SMNVEV (reference sequence). The CDR3 is 16 amino acids.

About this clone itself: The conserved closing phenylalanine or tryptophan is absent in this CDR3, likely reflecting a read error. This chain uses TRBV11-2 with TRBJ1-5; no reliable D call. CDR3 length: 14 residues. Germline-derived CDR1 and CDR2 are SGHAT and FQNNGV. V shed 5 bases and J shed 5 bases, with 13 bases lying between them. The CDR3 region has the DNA TGTGCCAGCAGCACTAACGGCGGTTATCAGCCCCAGCATCTT. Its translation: CASSTNGGYQPQHL.

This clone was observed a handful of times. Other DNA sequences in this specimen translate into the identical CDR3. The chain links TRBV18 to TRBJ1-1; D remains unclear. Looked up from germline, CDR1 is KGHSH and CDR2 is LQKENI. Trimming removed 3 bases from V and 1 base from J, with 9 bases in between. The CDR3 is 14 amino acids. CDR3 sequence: CASSPPRGNTEAFF. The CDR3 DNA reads TGTGCCAGCTCACCCCCCCGGGGGAACACTGAAGCTTTCTTT.

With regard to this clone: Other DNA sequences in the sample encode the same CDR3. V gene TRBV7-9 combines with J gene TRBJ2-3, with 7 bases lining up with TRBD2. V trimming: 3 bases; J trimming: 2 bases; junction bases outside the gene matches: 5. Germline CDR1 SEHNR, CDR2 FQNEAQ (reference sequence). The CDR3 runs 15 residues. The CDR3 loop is CASSLSSGSTDTQYF. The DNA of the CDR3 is TGTGCCAGCAGCTTGTCTAGCGGTTCCACAGATACGCAGTATTTT.

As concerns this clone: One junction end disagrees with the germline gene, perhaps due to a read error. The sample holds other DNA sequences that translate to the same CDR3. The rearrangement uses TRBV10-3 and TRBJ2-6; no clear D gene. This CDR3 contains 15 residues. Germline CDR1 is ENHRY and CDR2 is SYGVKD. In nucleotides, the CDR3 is TGTGCCATCAGTAATCGGAGCTCTGGAGCCAACGTCCTGACTTTC. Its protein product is CAISNRSSGANVLTF.

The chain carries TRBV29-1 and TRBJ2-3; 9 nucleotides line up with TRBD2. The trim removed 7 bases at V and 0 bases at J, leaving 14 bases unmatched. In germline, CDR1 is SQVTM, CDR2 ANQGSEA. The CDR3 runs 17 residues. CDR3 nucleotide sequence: TGCAGCGCGGAGGGGCGGGGGGGATATTTTAGCACAGATACGCAGTATTTT. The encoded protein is CSAEGRGGYFSTDTQYF.

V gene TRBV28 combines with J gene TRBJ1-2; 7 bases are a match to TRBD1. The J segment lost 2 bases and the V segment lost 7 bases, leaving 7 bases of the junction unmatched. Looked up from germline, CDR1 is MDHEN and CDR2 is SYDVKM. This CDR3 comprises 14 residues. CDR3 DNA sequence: TGTGCCAGCAAATTACCGGGACAGAACTATGGCTACACCTTC. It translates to CASKLPGQNYGYTF.

CDR3 region: CASSRDRQGEAFF. CDR3 DNA: TGTGCCAGCTCACGGGACAGGCAGGGTGAAGCTTTCTTT. The chain combines TRBV18 with TRBJ1-1; 8 nucleotides agree with TRBD1. The V segment lost 4 bases and the J segment 7 bases; nucleotides outside the gene matches: 5. The CDR3 is 13 residues long. The germline CDR1 and CDR2 sequences are KGHSH and LQKENI.

CDR3 amino acids: CATAGTSTETQYF. CDR3 nucleotide sequence: TGTGCCACCGCCGGGACGAGCACCGAGACCCAGTACTTC. This chain links TRBV28 with TRBJ2-5; D could derive from TRBD1 or TRBD2 (5 bases each). The germline CDR1 and CDR2 sequences are MDHEN and SYDVKM. Trimming shortened V by 10 bases and J by 5 bases, and 17 bases separated the two germline ends. The CDR3 length is 13 residues.

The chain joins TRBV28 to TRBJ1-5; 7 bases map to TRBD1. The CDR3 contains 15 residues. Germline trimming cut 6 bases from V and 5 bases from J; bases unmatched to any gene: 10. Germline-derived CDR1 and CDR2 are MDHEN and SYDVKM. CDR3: CASRYRDTGDQPQHF. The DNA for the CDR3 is TGTGCCAGCAGGTACAGGGACACAGGGGATCAGCCCCAGCATTTT.

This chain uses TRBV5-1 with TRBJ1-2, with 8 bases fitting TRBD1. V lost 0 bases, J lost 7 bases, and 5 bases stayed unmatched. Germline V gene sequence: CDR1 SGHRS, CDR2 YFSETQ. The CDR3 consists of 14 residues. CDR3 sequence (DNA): TGCGCCAGCAGCTTGGGACAGGGGCAGGGTGGCTACACCTTC. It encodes CASSLGQGQGGYTF.

This CDR3 reads CACVRLSRQFF. The CDR3 DNA reads as TGTGCCTGTGTGCGACTCTCAAGGCAGTTCTTC. The V and J genes are TRBV30 and TRBJ2-1; D uncertain. From germline, CDR1 is GTSNPN and CDR2 SVGIG (reference sequence). The CDR3 runs 11 residues. V shed 6 bases and J shed 12 bases, with 15 bases lying between them.

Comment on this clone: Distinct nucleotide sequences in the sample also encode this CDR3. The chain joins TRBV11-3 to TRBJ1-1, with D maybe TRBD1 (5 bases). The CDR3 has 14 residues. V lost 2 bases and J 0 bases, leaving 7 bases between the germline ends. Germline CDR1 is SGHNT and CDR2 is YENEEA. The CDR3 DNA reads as TGTGCCAGCAGCTTAAGGGGAATGAACACTGAAGCTTTCTTT. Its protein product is CASSLRGMNTEAFF.

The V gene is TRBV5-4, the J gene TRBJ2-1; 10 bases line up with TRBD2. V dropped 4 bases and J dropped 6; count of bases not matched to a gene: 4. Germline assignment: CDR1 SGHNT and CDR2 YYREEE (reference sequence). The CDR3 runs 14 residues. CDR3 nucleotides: TGTGCCAGCAGCCAGCGGGAGGGGGGCAATGAGCAGTTCTTC. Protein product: CASSQREGGNEQFF.